The T cell receptor (beta chain) under discussion was sequenced for a study of T cell responses to AZD1222 COVID-19 vaccine. Overall study context: The analysis combined second doses at about 4 or about 12 weeks.

The CDR3 spans 12 residues. CDR1 is MDHEN, CDR2 SYDVKM, per germline. This clone has just a few counts. Its antigen is as yet unknown. The study's findings and limits: The reported proportion of spike-specific TCRs targeting unmutated variant regions was nearly half. Donors were largely white British and mainly female; clonal diversity was possibly underestimated.

Produced via immunoSEQ multiplex PCR; TCRdb's table is partial and in-frame only. The table records approximately 150,000 clones, about 88% of them present only once. The gene calls are TRBV28 and TRBJ1-5; D ambiguous. This TCR came from an adult in good health. This sample comprised peripheral blood, obtained on day 0 of AZD1222 vaccination. Here the CDR3 reads CVTNFPGQPQHF. DNA of the CDR3: TGTGTTACAAATTTCCCCGGTCAGCCCCAGCATTTT.